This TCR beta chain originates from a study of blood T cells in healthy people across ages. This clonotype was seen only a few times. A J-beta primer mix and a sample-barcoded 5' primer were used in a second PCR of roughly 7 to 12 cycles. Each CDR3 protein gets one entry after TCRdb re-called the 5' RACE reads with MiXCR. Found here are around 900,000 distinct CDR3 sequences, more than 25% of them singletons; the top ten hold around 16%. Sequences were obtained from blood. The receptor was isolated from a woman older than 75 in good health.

The CDR3 bases are TGTGCCTGGAGGGGGTCGTTCAGGGCCTTGATTGGCTACACCTTC. It encodes CAWRGSFRALIGYTF. The chain links TRBV30 to TRBJ1-2; a weak D match, TRBD1 (5 bases). V lost 3 bases, J lost 7 bases, and 21 bases lay in between. The CDR3 is 15 residues long. The germline CDR1 and CDR2 sequences are GTSNPN and SVGIG (reference sequence).